Listed below are T cell receptor beta chains from one sample, sequenced in a study of blood T cell repertoires in COVID-19. Only in-frame clones appear in the TCRdb table, and some are missing; sequencing was by immunoSEQ multiplex PCR. The sample shows 310,000 or so clones, roughly nine tenths of them seen only once. The sequenced sample consisted of PBMCs or T cells enriched from blood (not recorded which). These receptors all stem from a woman in her thirties who had recovered from COVID-19. The CDR3 runs from the conserved cysteine through the conserved F or W. The D gene is left open where the match is weak. Rows give clone size only sometimes, using once, few, many, or a class for an expanded clone.

j_gene,v_gene,abundance,d_gene,CDR3nt,CDR3aa
TRBJ2-3,TRBV6-4,few,.,TGTGCCAGCAGCAGGATGCGAACAGATACGCAGTATTTT,CASSRMRTDTQYF
TRBJ2-3,TRBV30,.,.,TGTGCCTGGAGTTATATCAACCGGGAGCGAGATACGCAGTATTTT,CAWSYINRERDTQYF
TRBJ2-7,TRBV2,.,.,TGTGCCAGCAGTGAAGCGGAGGGGTCCTACGAGCAGTACTTC,CASSEAEGSYEQYF
TRBJ1-1,TRBV20-1,.,.,TGCAGTGCTAGTTTGGTTCAGTTGAACACTGAAGCTTTCTTT,CSASLVQLNTEAFF
TRBJ1-4,TRBV12-5,once,TRBD1,TGTGCTAGTGGTTTGGCTCCAGGGGGTAGTGAAAAACTGTTTTTT,CASGLAPGGSEKLFF
TRBJ1-2,TRBV5-1,once,.,TGCGCCAGCAGCTTGGAAGGGACACAAAACTATGGCTACACCTTC,CASSLEGTQNYGYTF
TRBJ1-2,TRBV29-1,.,.,TGCAGCGTTGATGTCGGGGTTATCTATGGCTACACCTTC,CSVDVGVIYGYTF
TRBJ1-6,TRBV2,once,.,TGTGCCAGCAGACTCACACAGGGAAATAATTCACCCCTCCACTTT,CASRLTQGNNSPLHF
TRBJ2-7,TRBV6-5,once,TRBD1,TGTGCCAGCAGTTACTCGGGACAGAGGTACGAGCAGTACTTC,CASSYSGQRYEQYF
TRBJ1-1,TRBV5-1,.,.,TGCGCCAGCAGCTTGCGGCAGGGGAAGAACACTGAAGCTTTCTTT,CASSLRQGKNTEAFF
TRBJ1-1,TRBV6-5,.,.,TGTGCCAGCAGTTACGCGGGGGGCACTGAAGCTTTCTTT,CASSYAGGTEAFF
TRBJ1-1,TRBV7-8,.,.,TGTGCCAGCAGCTTAGGGCAGAAGGGGACTGAAGCTTTCTTT,CASSLGQKGTEAFF
TRBJ2-1,TRBV24-1,.,.,TGTGCCACCATGGGACTAGGGGGCGGTGAGCAGTTCTTC,CATMGLGGGEQFF
TRBJ1-1,TRBV5-1,once,.,TGCGCCAGCATCAAGGGACAAGGGAACACTGAAGCTTTCTTT,CASIKGQGNTEAFF
TRBJ2-7,TRBV30,.,.,TGTGCCTGGAGGGAGGGCAGAGCCTACGAGCAGTACTTC,CAWREGRAYEQYF
TRBJ2-7,TRBV7-3,.,.,TGTGCCAGCAGCTTTATGCCGGGAATCCCCTACGAGCAGTACTTC,CASSFMPGIPYEQYF
TRBJ1-1,TRBV30,.,.,TGTGCCTGGAGTGTATGGGGGGGAGACACTGAAGCTTTCTTT,CAWSVWGGDTEAFF
TRBJ1-6,TRBV4-1,.,TRBD1,TGCGCCAGCAGCCAAGCCCGACAGGGGGGTTCACCCCTCCACTTT,CASSQARQGGSPLHF
TRBJ1-1,TRBV6-5,.,TRBD1,TGTGCCAGCACCCTAGACAGGGTAGTCACTGAAGCTTTCTTT,CASTLDRVVTEAFF
TRBJ1-1,TRBV19,.,.,TGTGCCAGTAGCCCAAAACCACAGGGTCGGGGCGCTGAAGCTTTCTTT,CASSPKPQGRGAEAFF
TRBJ2-1,TRBV11-2,.,TRBD1,TGTGCCAGCAGCTTAGTCGGGACAGGGACGTACAATGAGCAGTTCTTC,CASSLVGTGTYNEQFF
TRBJ1-1,TRBV27,.,.,TGTGCCAGCAGCTCCGGGTCACGGAGGACTGAAGCTTTCTTT,CASSSGSRRTEAFF
TRBJ1-3,TRBV19,.,TRBD1,TGTGCCAGTAGGGAATCCCGGGACAGGCGAAACACCATATATTTT,CASRESRDRRNTIYF
TRBJ1-2,TRBV4-2,few,TRBD1,TGTGCCAGCAGCCAAGATCGATCGGGACAGGGGGCAGGCTACACCTTC,CASSQDRSGQGAGYTF
TRBJ2-5,TRBV7-2,.,.,TGTGCCAGCAGCCCTGACGGGGGTAAACAAGAGACCCAGTACTTC,CASSPDGGKQETQYF
TRBJ2-2,TRBV15,.,.,TGTGCCACCAGCAGAGTCGGCGGGGAGCTGTTTTTT,CATSRVGGELFF
TRBJ2-7,TRBV6-5,.,.,TGTGCCAGCAGTTACTTTCAGGGGATGGGCGAGCAGTACTTC,CASSYFQGMGEQYF
TRBJ2-5,TRBV5-1,once,.,TGCGCCAGCAGCGATGCAGGACAGCGCTCCCAAGAGACCCAGTACTTC,CASSDAGQRSQETQYF
TRBJ2-2,TRBV4-1,once,TRBD2,TGCGCCAGCAGCCACATGGGGACTAGCGTCAACACCGGGGAGCTGTTTTTT,CASSHMGTSVNTGELFF
TRBJ2-7,TRBV6-2/TRBV6-3,.,TRBD2,TGTGCCAGCAGCTCGATAGCGGGGAAGATCTACGAGCAGTACTTC,CASSSIAGKIYEQYF
TRBJ2-2,TRBV6-6,few,TRBD1,TGTGCCAGCAGTCCCGTGTTGACAGGGAGGAACACCGGGGAGCTGTTTTTT,CASSPVLTGRNTGELFF
TRBJ1-1,TRBV19,.,.,TGTGCCAGCGCGCGGGCTGGGGGCAGGTTAACGGGCACTGAAGCTTTCTTT,CASARAGGRLTGTEAFF
TRBJ1-5,TRBV6-1,.,.,TGTGCCAGCAGTGAGGGCCCGGGGGGCCTTCAGCCCCAGCATTTT,CASSEGPGGLQPQHF
TRBJ1-4,TRBV27,.,.,TGTGCCAGCAGGGGCGACAGCGAAAAACTGTTTTTT,CASRGDSEKLFF
TRBJ1-1,TRBV12-1,.,.,TGTGCCAGCAGCCCCCGGGACAGTTTGAACACTGAAGCTTTCTTT,CASSPRDSLNTEAFF
TRBJ2-5,TRBV19,few,.,TGTGCCAGTAGCGTTGGCAGGGTGGAGACCCAGTACTTC,CASSVGRVETQYF
TRBJ1-5,TRBV19,.,.,TGTGCCAGTAGCCGGGGGGGGGCAAGCAATCAGCCCCAGCATTTT,CASSRGGASNQPQHF
TRBJ1-6,TRBV19,.,TRBD1,TGTGCCAGTAGTATCAGACAGGGGATCGATAATTCACCCCTCCACTTT,CASSIRQGIDNSPLHF
TRBJ1-5,TRBV29-1,.,.,TGCAGCGCCCTGACAGGTTCTAATCAGCCCCAGCATTTT,CSALTGSNQPQHF
TRBJ1-2,TRBV29-1,few,.,TGCAGCGTGGGGGAGGAAGGGGGCTACACCTTC,CSVGEEGGYTF
TRBJ2-1,TRBV11-1,.,.,TGTGCCAGCAGCTTAGCGCTAATTGGCAGGGGTGGTGAGCAGTTCTTC,CASSLALIGRGGEQFF
TRBJ1-2,TRBV25-1,few,.,TGTGCCAGCAGTGATCCTGTGGTGGGCAGCCTCTATGGCTACACCTTC,CASSDPVVGSLYGYTF
TRBJ2-2,TRBV29-1,.,TRBD2,TGCAGCGTCCTAAGGGACTACGTCACCGGGGAGCTGTTTTTT,CSVLRDYVTGELFF
TRBJ1-2,TRBV30,.,TRBD1,TGTGCCTGGAGTGTACGGGGGACAGGGACCTCCTATGGCTACACCTTC,CAWSVRGTGTSYGYTF
TRBJ2-2,TRBV12-3/TRBV12-4,.,.,TGTTCATGTCGGGTCTTGAACACCGGGGAGCTGTTTTTT,CSCRVLNTGELFF
TRBJ1-4,TRBV6-5,.,.,TGTGCCAGCGCCAGGGTACTGGATGAAAAACTGTTTTTT,CASARVLDEKLFF